The following is a T cell receptor (beta chain) sequence with its context. As yet, its antigen is unknown. The sample belongs to a study of blood T cells in healthy people across ages. Overall study findings and caveats: Any changes in expanded clonotypes were possibly confounded, as donor CMV status remained unknown. Age brought a roughly linear fall in TCR beta diversity measured per million T cells.

They isolated at least 6 million PBMCs from each sample. Germline V gives CDR1 DFQATT, CDR2 SNEGSKA (reference sequence). V was shortened by 1 base and J by 4 bases, with 21 bases between the two germline ends. The CDR3 covers 17 residues. The second PCR ran about 6 to 11 cycles with a sample-barcoded 5' primer and J-beta primers. TCRdb processed the 5' RACE reads anew with MiXCR; each CDR3 protein has one entry. Of fewer than 2 million distinct CDR3 sequences in the sample, around 42% are singletons; the top ten hold 23%. The sequencing input was blood. The chain recombines TRBV20-1 with TRBJ2-3; no definite D call. This TCR was recovered from a human donor in good health. The CDR3 DNA reads TGCAGTGCTAGAGGCCCGAAGGTCGGAAGGTTGTCAGATACGCAGTATTTT. Translation gives CSARGPKVGRLSDTQYF.